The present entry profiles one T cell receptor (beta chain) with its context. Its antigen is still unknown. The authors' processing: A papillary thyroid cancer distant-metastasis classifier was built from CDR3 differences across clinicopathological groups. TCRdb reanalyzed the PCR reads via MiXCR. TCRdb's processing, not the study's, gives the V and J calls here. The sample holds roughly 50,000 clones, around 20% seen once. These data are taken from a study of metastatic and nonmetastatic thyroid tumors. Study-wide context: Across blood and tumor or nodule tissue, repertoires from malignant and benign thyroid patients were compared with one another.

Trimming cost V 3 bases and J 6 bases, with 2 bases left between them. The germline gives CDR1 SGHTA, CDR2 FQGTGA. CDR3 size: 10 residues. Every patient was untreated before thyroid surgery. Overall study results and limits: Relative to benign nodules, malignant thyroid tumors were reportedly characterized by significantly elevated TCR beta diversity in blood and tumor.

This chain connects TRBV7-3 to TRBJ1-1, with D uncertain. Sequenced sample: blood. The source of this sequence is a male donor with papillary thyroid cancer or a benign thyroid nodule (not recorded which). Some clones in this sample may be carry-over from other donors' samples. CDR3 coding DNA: TGTGCCAGCAGCTTCTCTGAAGCTTTCTTT. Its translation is CASSFSEAFF.